Listed below are T cell receptor beta chains from one sample, sequenced in a study of control samples from healthy donors and cancer patients. TCRdb keeps only in-frame clones here, not all; method: immunoSEQ multiplex PCR. The data show roughly 120,000 clones, around 89% seen once. The sample comprised PBMCs. All receptors derive from a woman aged 45-65 years with colorectal cancer. Both conserved end residues are part of each CDR3. A D gene is named only where the DNA matches it firmly. Size values are once, few and many counts, or a class for expanded clones, and some rows have none.

clone_size	v_call	d_call	j_call	cdr3_aa	cdr3_nt
.	TRBV6-6	.	TRBJ1-2	CASNGRTKAGDGYTF	TGTGCCAGCAATGGACGAACTAAGGCCGGGGATGGCTACACCTTC
.	TRBV5-1	TRBD1	TRBJ1-4	CASSLGTGGEDEKLFF	TGCGCCAGCAGCTTGGGAACAGGGGGCGAAGATGAAAAACTGTTTTTT
.	TRBV9	TRBD2	TRBJ2-3	CASSYLTGGSGDTQYF	TGTGCCAGCAGCTACCTTACGGGGGGGTCCGGGGATACGCAGTATTTT
.	TRBV27	.	TRBJ2-3	CASGVTGSTDTQYF	TGTGCCAGCGGGGTGACAGGCAGCACAGATACGCAGTATTTT
.	TRBV3-1/TRBV3-2	TRBD2	TRBJ2-1	CASTSGSWSYNEQFF	TGTGCCAGCACTAGCGGGAGTTGGTCCTACAATGAGCAGTTCTTC
.	TRBV19	.	TRBJ1-5	CASSTGQRNQPQHF	TGTGCCAGTAGTACCGGACAGCGCAATCAGCCCCAGCATTTT
.	TRBV5-1	TRBD1	TRBJ1-2	CASSLAGQGDGYTF	TGCGCCAGCAGCTTGGCGGGACAGGGGGATGGCTACACCTTC
.	TRBV27	.	TRBJ2-2	CASRGLSVGGELFF	TGTGCCAGCAGAGGCCTCTCGGTAGGCGGGGAGCTGTTTTTT
.	TRBV5-1	.	TRBJ2-1	CASSLTSGSYNEQFF	TGCGCCAGCAGCTTGACAAGCGGTTCCTACAATGAGCAGTTCTTC
.	TRBV25-1	.	TRBJ2-7	CASSPRGASTYEQYF	TGTGCCAGCAGTCCCCGCGGAGCCTCAACCTACGAGCAGTACTTC
few	TRBV9	TRBD2	TRBJ2-3	CASSPSLAGLAGRGADTQYF	TGTGCCAGCAGTCCCAGCCTGGCCGGACTAGCGGGACGAGGGGCAGATACGCAGTATTTT
.	TRBV11-2	.	TRBJ2-3	CASSPNGIRTDTQYF	TGTGCCAGCAGCCCGAACGGCATCCGCACAGATACGCAGTATTTT
.	TRBV15	.	TRBJ2-5	CATTPGRTAPVETQYF	TGTGCCACCACCCCCGGCCGGACGGCACCGGTGGAGACCCAGTACTTC
.	TRBV6-1	TRBD2	TRBJ2-4	CASSDLGLENIQYF	TGTGCCAGCAGTGACCTAGGACTAGAAAACATTCAGTACTTC
.	TRBV15	.	TRBJ2-5	CATSRGLSGGQETQYF	TGTGCCACCAGCAGAGGGCTTAGTGGGGGACAAGAGACCCAGTACTTC
once	TRBV3-1/TRBV3-2	TRBD1	TRBJ1-6	CASSQSWGQGHSPLHF	TGTGCCAGCAGCCAATCTTGGGGACAGGGACATTCACCCCTCCACTTT
.	TRBV27	.	TRBJ1-2	CASSPQAIANYGYTF	TGTGCCAGCAGTCCCCAGGCGATAGCTAACTATGGCTACACCTTC
once	TRBV9	.	TRBJ1-6	CASSVGANSPLHF	TGTGCCAGCAGCGTAGGGGCCAATTCACCCCTCCACTTT
.	TRBV5-1	.	TRBJ2-3	CASSLGTGPDTQYF	TGCGCCAGCAGCTTGGGTACAGGGCCAGATACGCAGTATTTT
few	TRBV11-2	.	TRBJ1-6	CASSLDRNSPLHF	TGTGCCAGCAGCTTAGACAGAAATTCACCCCTCCACTTT
.	TRBV20-1	.	TRBJ2-5	CSAAGGETQYF	TGCAGTGCTGCCGGGGGAGAGACCCAGTACTTC
.	TRBV19	TRBD1	TRBJ1-5	CASAGTGGNQPQHF	TGTGCCAGCGCCGGGACAGGGGGGAATCAGCCCCAGCATTTT
once	TRBV10-2	TRBD1	TRBJ2-7	CATQPGQVSYEQYF	TGCGCCACCCAACCGGGACAGGTATCCTACGAGCAGTACTTC
.	TRBV11-2	.	TRBJ2-3	CASSLAGADTQYF	TGTGCCAGCAGCTTGGCCGGGGCAGATACGCAGTATTTT
.	TRBV5-5	.	TRBJ2-4	CASSPGWDIQYF	TGTGCCAGCAGCCCGGGATGGGACATTCAGTACTTC
.	TRBV6-1	.	TRBJ1-4	CASSDLLREKLFF	TGTGCCAGCAGTGATTTACTAAGGGAAAAACTGTTTTTT
.	TRBV18	.	TRBJ2-2	CASSPRPGANTGELFF	TGTGCCAGCTCACCACGTCCAGGGGCGAACACCGGGGAGCTGTTTTTT
.	TRBV30	.	TRBJ1-1	CAWSGGVENTEAFF	TGTGCCTGGAGTGGGGGGGTAGAGAACACTGAAGCTTTCTTT
many	TRBV7-2	.	TRBJ2-1	CASSPSAGRGARGNEQFF	TGTGCCAGCAGCCCTAGTGCGGGTCGGGGGGCGCGAGGCAATGAGCAGTTCTTC
.	TRBV9	TRBD1	TRBJ1-1	CASSTLQGAGTEAFF	TGTGCCAGCAGCACCCTACAGGGGGCTGGAACTGAAGCTTTCTTT
.	TRBV2	.	TRBJ1-2	CASTRANYGYTF	TGTGCCAGCACGAGAGCTAACTATGGCTACACCTTC
once	TRBV27	.	TRBJ1-2	CASSLSAVPGFDGYTF	TGTGCCAGCAGTTTATCAGCAGTACCCGGTTTTGATGGCTACACCTTC
.	TRBV3-1/TRBV3-2	.	TRBJ2-1	CASRPPGVTYNEQFF	TGTGCCAGCAGGCCGCCCGGTGTCACCTACAATGAGCAGTTCTTC
.	TRBV6-6	TRBD1	TRBJ1-2	CASSYGDRSYGYTF	TGTGCCAGCAGTTACGGGGACAGAAGCTATGGCTACACCTTC
.	TRBV7-2	TRBD1	TRBJ2-2	CASSLGQGTGELFF	TGTGCCAGCAGCCTAGGACAGGGGACCGGGGAGCTGTTTTTT
.	TRBV7-9	.	TRBJ1-5	CASSLEEQPQHF	TGTGCCAGCAGCTTAGAGGAACAGCCCCAGCATTTT
.	TRBV19	.	TRBJ1-4	CASSIRQGTNEKLFF	TGTGCCAGTAGTATCCGGCAGGGAACTAATGAAAAACTGTTTTTT
.	TRBV29-1	.	TRBJ1-3	CSAAQGTGNTIYF	TGCAGCGCGGCACAGGGAACTGGAAACACCATATATTTT
once	TRBV12-5	.	TRBJ1-5	CASGPDLSNQPQHF	TGTGCTAGTGGTCCAGATCTTAGCAATCAGCCCCAGCATTTT
.	TRBV19	TRBD2	TRBJ2-5	CASSSASGGQETQYF	TGTGCCAGTAGTTCTGCTAGCGGGGGACAAGAGACCCAGTACTTC
once	TRBV6-5	.	TRBJ2-3	CASRKGGSTDTQYF	TGTGCCAGCAGAAAAGGCGGGAGCACAGATACGCAGTATTTT
.	TRBV7-9	.	TRBJ2-5	CASFPPKAIETQYF	TGTGCCAGCTTTCCCCCTAAGGCCATCGAGACCCAGTACTTC